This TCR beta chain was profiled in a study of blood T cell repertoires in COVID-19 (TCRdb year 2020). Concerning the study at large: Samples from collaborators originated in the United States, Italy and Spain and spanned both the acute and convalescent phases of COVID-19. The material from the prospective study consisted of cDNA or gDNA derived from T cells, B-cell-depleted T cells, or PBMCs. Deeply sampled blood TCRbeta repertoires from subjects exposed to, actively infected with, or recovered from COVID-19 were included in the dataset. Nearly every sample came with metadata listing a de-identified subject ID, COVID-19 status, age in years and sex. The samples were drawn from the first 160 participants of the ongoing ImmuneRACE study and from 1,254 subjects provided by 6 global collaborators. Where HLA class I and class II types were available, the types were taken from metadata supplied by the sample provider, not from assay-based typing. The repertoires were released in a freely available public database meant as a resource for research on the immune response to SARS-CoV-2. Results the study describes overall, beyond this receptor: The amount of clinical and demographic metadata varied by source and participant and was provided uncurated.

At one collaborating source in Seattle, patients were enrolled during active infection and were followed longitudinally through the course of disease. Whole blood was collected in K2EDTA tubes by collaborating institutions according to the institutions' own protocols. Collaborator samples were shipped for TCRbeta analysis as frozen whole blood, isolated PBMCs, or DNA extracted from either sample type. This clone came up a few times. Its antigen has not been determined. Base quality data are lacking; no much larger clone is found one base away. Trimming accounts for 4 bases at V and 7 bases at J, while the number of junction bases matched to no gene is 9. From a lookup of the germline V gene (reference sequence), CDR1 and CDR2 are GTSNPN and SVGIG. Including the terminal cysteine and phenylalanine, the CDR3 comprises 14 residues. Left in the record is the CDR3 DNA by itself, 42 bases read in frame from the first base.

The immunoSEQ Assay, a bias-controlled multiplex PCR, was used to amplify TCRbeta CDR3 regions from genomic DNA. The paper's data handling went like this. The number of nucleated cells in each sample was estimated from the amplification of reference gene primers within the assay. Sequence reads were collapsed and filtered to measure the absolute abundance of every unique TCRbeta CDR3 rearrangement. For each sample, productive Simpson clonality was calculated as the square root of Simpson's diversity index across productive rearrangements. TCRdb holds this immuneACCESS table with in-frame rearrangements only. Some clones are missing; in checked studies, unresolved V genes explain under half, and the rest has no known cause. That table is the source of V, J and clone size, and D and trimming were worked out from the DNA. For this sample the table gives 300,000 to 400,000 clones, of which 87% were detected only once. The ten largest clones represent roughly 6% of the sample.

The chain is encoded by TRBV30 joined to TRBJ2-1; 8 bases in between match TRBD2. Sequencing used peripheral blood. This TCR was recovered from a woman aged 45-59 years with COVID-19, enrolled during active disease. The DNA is TGTGCCTGGACCGCCGTCCGGGGGGGGAATGAGCAGTTCTTC. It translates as CAWTAVRGGNEQFF. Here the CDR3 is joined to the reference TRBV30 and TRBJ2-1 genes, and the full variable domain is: SQTIHQWPATLVQPVGSPLSLECTVEGTSNPNLYWYRQAAGRGLQLLFYSVGIGQISSEVPQNLSASRPQDRQFILSSKKLLLSDSGFYLCAWTAVRGGNEQFFGPGTRLTVL.